These T cell receptor beta chains were read from a single sample in a study of long-term antiretroviral therapy in people with HIV. Clones were read by immunoSEQ multiplex PCR, and TCRdb kept only the in-frame ones, dropping some. The sample holds 7,100 or so clones; around 80% are singletons and the top ten take more than 20%. Sample: unsorted PBMCs, taken 1.1 years after starting antiretroviral therapy. The origin of the receptors is a man aged 40-49 years with HIV. Each CDR3 is given with its conserved first and last residue. Each record gives: V gene, J gene, clone size, D gene, CDR3 length, CDR3 DNA, CDR3 protein. A D gene is named only where the DNA matches it firmly. Rows give clone size only sometimes, using once, few, many, or a class for an expanded clone.

v_gene: TRBV6-6
j_gene: TRBJ1-1
abundance: few
d_gene: -
len: 13
CDR3nt: TGTGCCAGCAGGTCACCTCTGGACACTGAAGCTTTCTTT
CDR3aa: CASRSPLDTEAFF

v_gene: TRBV11-1
j_gene: TRBJ1-4
abundance: once
d_gene: TRBD1
len: 17
CDR3nt: TGTGCCAGCAGCCTCGGGACAGGGCTTGCAACTAATGAAAAACTGTTTTTT
CDR3aa: CASSLGTGLATNEKLFF

v_gene: TRBV27
j_gene: TRBJ2-7
abundance: few
d_gene: TRBD1
len: 14
CDR3nt: TGTGCCAGCAGTTTCGGGGACAGGGTCCTCGAGCAGTACTTC
CDR3aa: CASSFGDRVLEQYF

v_gene: TRBV27
j_gene: TRBJ2-7
abundance: once
d_gene: -
len: 16
CDR3nt: TGTGCCAGCAGTTTAGTCCTGGGACATCCACCATACGAGCAGTACTTC
CDR3aa: CASSLVLGHPPYEQYF

v_gene: TRBV11-1
j_gene: TRBJ1-1
abundance: once
d_gene: -
len: 14
CDR3nt: TGTGCCAGCAGCTTAGTAGACGAGACGGCTGAAGCTTTCTTT
CDR3aa: CASSLVDETAEAFF

v_gene: TRBV4-1
j_gene: TRBJ2-1
abundance: -
d_gene: TRBD2
len: 17
CDR3nt: TGCGCCAGCAGCCAACTGGAAGGACTAGCGGAAAACAATGAGCAGTTCTTC
CDR3aa: CASSQLEGLAENNEQFF

v_gene: TRBV4-1
j_gene: TRBJ2-7
abundance: -
d_gene: -
len: 14
CDR3nt: TGCGCCAGCAGCCATCAAGGGGGCGCGGGGGAGCAGTACTTC
CDR3aa: CASSHQGGAGEQYF

v_gene: TRBV14
j_gene: TRBJ2-5
abundance: -
d_gene: TRBD2
len: 18
CDR3nt: TGTGCCAGCAGCCAAGAAACGGGACTAGCTAGTTTAAAAGAGACCCAGTACTTC
CDR3aa: CASSQETGLASLKETQYF

v_gene: TRBV11-2
j_gene: TRBJ1-2
abundance: once
d_gene: -
len: 14
CDR3nt: TGTGCCAGCAGCTTAGATCCGTCCGCTAGGGGCTACACCTTC
CDR3aa: CASSLDPSARGYTF

v_gene: TRBV18
j_gene: TRBJ1-5
abundance: -
d_gene: -
len: 16
CDR3nt: TGTGCCAGCTCAGCTAACGGAAGGGGCATGGGTCAGCCCCAGCATTTT
CDR3aa: CASSANGRGMGQPQHF

v_gene: TRBV15
j_gene: TRBJ2-1
abundance: -
d_gene: -
len: 15
CDR3nt: TGTGCCACCCAGGAGGGGGGGCCTTACTACAATGAGCAGTTCTTC
CDR3aa: CATQEGGPYYNEQFF

v_gene: TRBV19
j_gene: TRBJ1-3
abundance: -
d_gene: TRBD1
len: 14
CDR3nt: TGTGCCAGTAGTAGACAGGGCACTGGAAACACCATATATTTT
CDR3aa: CASSRQGTGNTIYF

v_gene: TRBV5-6
j_gene: TRBJ2-6
abundance: -
d_gene: -
len: 15
CDR3nt: TGTGCCAGCAGCTTAGCAGGCTCTGGGGCCAACGTCCTGACTTTC
CDR3aa: CASSLAGSGANVLTF

v_gene: TRBV19
j_gene: TRBJ1-5
abundance: -
d_gene: -
len: 17
CDR3nt: TGTGCCAGTAGTATAGATCTATCCGGATATAGCAATCAGCCCCAGCATTTT
CDR3aa: CASSIDLSGYSNQPQHF

v_gene: TRBV7-9
j_gene: TRBJ2-5
abundance: few
d_gene: TRBD2
len: 16
CDR3nt: TGTGCCAGCAGCTTAGAGTTTTCAGCGGGGCCCATGACCCAGTACTTC
CDR3aa: CASSLEFSAGPMTQYF

v_gene: TRBV19
j_gene: TRBJ2-2
abundance: -
d_gene: TRBD1
len: 15
CDR3nt: TGTGCCAGTAGGCCGGGACAGGGGGACACCGGGGAGCTGTTTTTT
CDR3aa: CASRPGQGDTGELFF

v_gene: TRBV13
j_gene: TRBJ2-7
abundance: -
d_gene: -
len: 11
CDR3nt: TGTGCCAGCAGCCGGGGCTACGAGCAGTACTTC
CDR3aa: CASSRGYEQYF

v_gene: TRBV11-2
j_gene: TRBJ1-6
abundance: once
d_gene: -
len: 13
CDR3nt: TGTGCCAGCAGCTTAAAGGTGGATTCACCCCTCCACTTT
CDR3aa: CASSLKVDSPLHF

v_gene: TRBV13
j_gene: TRBJ2-5
abundance: few
d_gene: TRBD2
len: 16
CDR3nt: TGTGCCAGCAGCTCGGTTAGCGGGGGCGGGACAGAGACCCAGTACTTC
CDR3aa: CASSSVSGGGTETQYF

v_gene: TRBV6-5
j_gene: TRBJ1-5
abundance: -
d_gene: TRBD1
len: 14
CDR3nt: TGTGCCAGCAGTAACAGGGGGCAAAGACAGCCCCAGCATTTT
CDR3aa: CASSNRGQRQPQHF

v_gene: TRBV30
j_gene: TRBJ1-3
abundance: -
d_gene: TRBD1
len: 17
CDR3nt: TGTGCCTGGAGTGTAAGCCGGACAGGGGGTCTGGGAAACACCATATATTTT
CDR3aa: CAWSVSRTGGLGNTIYF

v_gene: TRBV29-1
j_gene: TRBJ1-1
abundance: -
d_gene: -
len: 14
CDR3nt: TGCAGCGTTTCGACAGCCATTCTTAACACTGAAGCTTTCTTT
CDR3aa: CSVSTAILNTEAFF

v_gene: TRBV29-1
j_gene: TRBJ2-2
abundance: -
d_gene: -
len: 12
CDR3nt: TGCAGCGTTGTCCGGGACCCCGGGGAGCTGTTTTTT
CDR3aa: CSVVRDPGELFF

v_gene: TRBV27
j_gene: TRBJ2-7
abundance: -
d_gene: TRBD2
len: 15
CDR3nt: TGTGCCAGCAGTTTAAGAGGCGGGGGGGGGTACGAGCAGTACTTC
CDR3aa: CASSLRGGGGYEQYF

v_gene: TRBV18
j_gene: TRBJ2-3
abundance: -
d_gene: TRBD1
len: 16
CDR3nt: TGTGCCAGCTCACCACTTCTGGGACAGTCCACAGATACGCAGTATTTT
CDR3aa: CASSPLLGQSTDTQYF

v_gene: TRBV4-1
j_gene: TRBJ1-6
abundance: once
d_gene: -
len: 17
CDR3nt: TGCGCCAGCAGCCAAGAAAGGGGGGACACCTATAATTCACCCCTCCACTTT
CDR3aa: CASSQERGDTYNSPLHF

v_gene: TRBV19
j_gene: TRBJ2-1
abundance: -
d_gene: -
len: 15
CDR3nt: TGTGCCAGTAGTATGGTTAGCGGTGCCTACAATGAGCAGTTCTTC
CDR3aa: CASSMVSGAYNEQFF

v_gene: TRBV27
j_gene: TRBJ1-5
abundance: few
d_gene: -
len: 16
CDR3nt: TGTGCCAGCAGCCCTAGGGAGTCTTTAACGGATCAGCCCCAGCATTTT
CDR3aa: CASSPRESLTDQPQHF

v_gene: TRBV12-5
j_gene: TRBJ2-7
abundance: few
d_gene: -
len: 13
CDR3nt: TGTGCTAGTGGTTCCGGGGATTACTACGAGCAGTACTTC
CDR3aa: CASGSGDYYEQYF

v_gene: TRBV5-1
j_gene: TRBJ2-3
abundance: -
d_gene: -
len: 12
CDR3nt: TGCGCCAGCAGCTTTTCTTCGGATACGCAGTATTTT
CDR3aa: CASSFSSDTQYF

v_gene: TRBV7-8
j_gene: TRBJ1-1
abundance: -
d_gene: -
len: 14
CDR3nt: TGTGCCAGCAGCTTGTCCGGGATTACTACTGAAGCTTTCTTT
CDR3aa: CASSLSGITTEAFF

v_gene: TRBV4-1
j_gene: TRBJ2-2
abundance: -
d_gene: TRBD2
len: 18
CDR3nt: TGCGCCAGCAGCCCCATTCGGACTAGCGCCCTTAACACCGGGGAGCTGTTTTTT
CDR3aa: CASSPIRTSALNTGELFF

v_gene: TRBV5-1
j_gene: TRBJ2-7
abundance: -
d_gene: -
len: 14
CDR3nt: TGCGCCAGCAGCTTCGGGGGATCCTCCTACGAGCAGTACTTC
CDR3aa: CASSFGGSSYEQYF

v_gene: TRBV5-1
j_gene: TRBJ2-5
abundance: -
d_gene: -
len: 14
CDR3nt: TGCGCCAGCAGCTCCCCAGGACGGCAAGAGACCCAGTACTTC
CDR3aa: CASSSPGRQETQYF

v_gene: TRBV7-2
j_gene: TRBJ2-7
abundance: once
d_gene: -
len: 17
CDR3nt: TGTGCCAGCAGCTTAGGACGAGTTTGGGGAGCGGTCTACGAGCAGTACTTC
CDR3aa: CASSLGRVWGAVYEQYF

v_gene: TRBV7-9
j_gene: TRBJ2-3
abundance: -
d_gene: TRBD2
len: 15
CDR3nt: TGTGCCAGCAGCCCGCGGGGGATCCCCACAGATACGCAGTATTTT
CDR3aa: CASSPRGIPTDTQYF

v_gene: TRBV5-6
j_gene: TRBJ1-1
abundance: -
d_gene: -
len: 14
CDR3nt: TGTGCCAGCAGCTTAGAAAGGTTGAGCACTGAAGCTTTCTTT
CDR3aa: CASSLERLSTEAFF

v_gene: TRBV19
j_gene: TRBJ1-2
abundance: few
d_gene: -
len: 16
CDR3nt: TGTGCCAGTAGTATTGGCGGGCGGGACGCAGGCTATGGCTACACCTTC
CDR3aa: CASSIGGRDAGYGYTF

v_gene: TRBV19
j_gene: TRBJ1-6
abundance: -
d_gene: TRBD1
len: 16
CDR3nt: TGTGCCAGTAGTACATTCTTCGGGACAGGGAATTCACCCCTCCACTTT
CDR3aa: CASSTFFGTGNSPLHF

v_gene: TRBV5-1
j_gene: TRBJ2-3
abundance: -
d_gene: -
len: 14
CDR3nt: TGCGCCAGCAGCTTCCGGACAACAACAGATACGCAGTATTTT
CDR3aa: CASSFRTTTDTQYF

v_gene: TRBV14
j_gene: TRBJ1-1
abundance: -
d_gene: -
len: 15
CDR3nt: TGTGCCAGCAGCCGCCCAGGGGTAAAGGACACTGAAGCTTTCTTT
CDR3aa: CASSRPGVKDTEAFF

v_gene: TRBV19
j_gene: TRBJ1-1
abundance: -
d_gene: -
len: 15
CDR3nt: TGTGCCAGTAGTGCTTGGGGGGCAGGTAACACTGAAGCTTTCTTT
CDR3aa: CASSAWGAGNTEAFF

v_gene: TRBV5-1
j_gene: TRBJ2-3
abundance: -
d_gene: TRBD2
len: 15
CDR3nt: TGCGCCAGCAACGACGGACTAGCGGGGGCAGATACGCAGTATTTT
CDR3aa: CASNDGLAGADTQYF

v_gene: TRBV6-1
j_gene: TRBJ1-3
abundance: -
d_gene: -
len: 14
CDR3nt: TGTGCCAGCAGTGTAGCAGCCTCTGGAAACACCATATATTTT
CDR3aa: CASSVAASGNTIYF

v_gene: TRBV27
j_gene: TRBJ1-5
abundance: -
d_gene: TRBD1
len: 15
CDR3nt: TGTGCCAGCAGTTTATCAGGGGGCGGCAATCAGCCCCAGCATTTT
CDR3aa: CASSLSGGGNQPQHF

v_gene: TRBV7-8
j_gene: TRBJ1-2
abundance: -
d_gene: -
len: 14
CDR3nt: TGTGCCAGCAGCCCCCAGGGCTCGTTCTATGGCTACACCTTC
CDR3aa: CASSPQGSFYGYTF

v_gene: TRBV9
j_gene: TRBJ1-2
abundance: -
d_gene: -
len: 14
CDR3nt: TGTGCCAGCAGCCCGTCACAGGTTAACTATGGCTACACCTTC
CDR3aa: CASSPSQVNYGYTF

v_gene: TRBV7-9
j_gene: TRBJ2-5
abundance: -
d_gene: -
len: 16
CDR3nt: TGTGCCAGCAGCTTAATGCAATTGCTAGTTGAGGAGACCCAGTACTTC
CDR3aa: CASSLMQLLVEETQYF

v_gene: TRBV11-3
j_gene: TRBJ2-7
abundance: -
d_gene: -
len: 14
CDR3nt: TGTGCCAGCAGCTCAGGACGGTACTCCTACGAGCAGTACTTC
CDR3aa: CASSSGRYSYEQYF